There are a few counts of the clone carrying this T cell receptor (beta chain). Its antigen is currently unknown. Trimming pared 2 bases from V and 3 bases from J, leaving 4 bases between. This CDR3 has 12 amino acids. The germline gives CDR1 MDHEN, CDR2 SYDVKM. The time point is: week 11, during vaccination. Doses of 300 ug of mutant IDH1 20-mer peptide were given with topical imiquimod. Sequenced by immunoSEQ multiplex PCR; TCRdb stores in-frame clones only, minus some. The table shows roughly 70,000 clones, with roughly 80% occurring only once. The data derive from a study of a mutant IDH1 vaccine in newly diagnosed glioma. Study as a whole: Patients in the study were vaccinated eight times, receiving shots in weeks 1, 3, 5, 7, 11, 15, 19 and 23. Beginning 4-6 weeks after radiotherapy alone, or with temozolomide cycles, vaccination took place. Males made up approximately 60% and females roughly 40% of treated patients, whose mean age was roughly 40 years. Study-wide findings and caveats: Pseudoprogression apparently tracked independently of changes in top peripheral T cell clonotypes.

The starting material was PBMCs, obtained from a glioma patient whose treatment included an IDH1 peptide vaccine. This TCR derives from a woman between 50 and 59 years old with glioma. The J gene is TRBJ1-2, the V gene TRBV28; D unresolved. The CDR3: CASSLPYYGYTF. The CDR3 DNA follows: TGTGCCAGCAGTTTACCCTACTATGGCTACACCTTC.